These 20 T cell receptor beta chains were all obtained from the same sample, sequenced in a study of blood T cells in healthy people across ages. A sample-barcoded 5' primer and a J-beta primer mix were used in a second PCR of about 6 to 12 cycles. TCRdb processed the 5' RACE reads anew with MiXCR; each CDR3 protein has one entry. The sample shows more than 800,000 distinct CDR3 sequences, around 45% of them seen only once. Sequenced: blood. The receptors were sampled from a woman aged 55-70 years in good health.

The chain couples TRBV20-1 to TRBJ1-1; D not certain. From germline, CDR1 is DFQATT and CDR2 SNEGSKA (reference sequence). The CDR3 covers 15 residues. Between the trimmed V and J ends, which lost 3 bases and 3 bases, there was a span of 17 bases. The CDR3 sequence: CSASPRVLRDTEAFF. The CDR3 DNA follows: TGCAGTGCTAGTCCTAGGGTTCTCCGTGACACTGAAGCTTTCTTT.

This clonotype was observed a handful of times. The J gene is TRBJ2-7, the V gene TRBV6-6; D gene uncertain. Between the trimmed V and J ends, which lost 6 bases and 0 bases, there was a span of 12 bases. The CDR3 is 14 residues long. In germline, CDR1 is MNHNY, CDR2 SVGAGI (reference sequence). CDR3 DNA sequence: TGTGCCAGCAGCTTCGACGGATACTCCTACGAGCAGTACTTC. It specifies CASSFDGYSYEQYF.

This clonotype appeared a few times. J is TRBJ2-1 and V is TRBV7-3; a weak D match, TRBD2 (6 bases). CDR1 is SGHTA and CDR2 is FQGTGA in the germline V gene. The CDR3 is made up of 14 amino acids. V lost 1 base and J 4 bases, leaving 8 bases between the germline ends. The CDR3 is CASSLNGGYNEQFF. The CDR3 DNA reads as TGTGCCAGCAGCTTAAATGGGGGGTACAATGAGCAGTTCTTC.

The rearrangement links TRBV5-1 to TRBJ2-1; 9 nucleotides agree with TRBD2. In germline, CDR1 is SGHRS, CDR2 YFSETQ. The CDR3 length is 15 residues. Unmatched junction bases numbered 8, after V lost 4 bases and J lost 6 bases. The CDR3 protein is CASSPTSGVFNEQFF. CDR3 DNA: TGCGCCAGCAGCCCGACTAGCGGCGTTTTCAATGAGCAGTTCTTC.

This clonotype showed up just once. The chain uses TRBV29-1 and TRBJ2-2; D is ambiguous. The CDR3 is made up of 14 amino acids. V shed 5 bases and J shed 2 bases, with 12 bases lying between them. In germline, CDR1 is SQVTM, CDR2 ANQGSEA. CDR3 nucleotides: TGCAGCGTTTTTGTCGAGAAAAACACCGGGGAGCTGTTTTTT. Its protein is CSVFVEKNTGELFF.

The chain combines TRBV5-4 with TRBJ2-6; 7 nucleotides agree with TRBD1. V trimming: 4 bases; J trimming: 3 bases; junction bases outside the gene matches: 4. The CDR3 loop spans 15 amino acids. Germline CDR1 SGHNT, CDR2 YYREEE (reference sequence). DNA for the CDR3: TGTGCCAGCAGCCAACAGGGGCTTGGGGCCAACGTCCTGACTTTC. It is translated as CASSQQGLGANVLTF.

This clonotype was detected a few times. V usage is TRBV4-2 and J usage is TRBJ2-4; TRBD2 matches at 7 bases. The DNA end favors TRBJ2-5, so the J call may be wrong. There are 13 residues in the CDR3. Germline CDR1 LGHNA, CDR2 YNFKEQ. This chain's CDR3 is CASSQAGGWTQYF. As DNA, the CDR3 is TGTGCCAGCAGCCAAGCCGGGGGGTGGACCCAGTACTTC.

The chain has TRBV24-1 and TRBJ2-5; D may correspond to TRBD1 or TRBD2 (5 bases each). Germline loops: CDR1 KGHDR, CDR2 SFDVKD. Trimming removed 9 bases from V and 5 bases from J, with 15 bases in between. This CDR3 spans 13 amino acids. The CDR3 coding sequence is TGTGCCACCGGGGACGCCACGGCGGAGACCCAGTACTTC. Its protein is CATGDATAETQYF.

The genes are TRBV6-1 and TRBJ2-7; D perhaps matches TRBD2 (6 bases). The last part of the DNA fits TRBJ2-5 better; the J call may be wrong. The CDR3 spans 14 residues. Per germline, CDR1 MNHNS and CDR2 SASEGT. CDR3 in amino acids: CASSRGTALETQYF. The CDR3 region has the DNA TGTGCCAGCAGTCGGGGGACTGCTCTAGAGACCCAGTACTTC.

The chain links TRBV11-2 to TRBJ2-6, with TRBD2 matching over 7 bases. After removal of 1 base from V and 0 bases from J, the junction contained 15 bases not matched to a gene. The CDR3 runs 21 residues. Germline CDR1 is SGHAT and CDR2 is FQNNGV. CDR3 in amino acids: CASSLVREVGSSRSGANVLTF. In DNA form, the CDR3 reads TGTGCCAGCAGCTTAGTTCGGGAGGTGGGCAGCTCCCGCTCTGGGGCCAACGTCCTGACTTTC.

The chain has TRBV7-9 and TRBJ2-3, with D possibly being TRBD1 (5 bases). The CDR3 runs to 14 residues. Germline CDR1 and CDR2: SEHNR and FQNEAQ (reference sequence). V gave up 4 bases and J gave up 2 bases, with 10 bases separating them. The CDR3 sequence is CASSSDKSTDTQYF. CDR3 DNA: TGTGCCAGCAGCTCGGACAAGTCCACAGATACGCAGTATTTT.

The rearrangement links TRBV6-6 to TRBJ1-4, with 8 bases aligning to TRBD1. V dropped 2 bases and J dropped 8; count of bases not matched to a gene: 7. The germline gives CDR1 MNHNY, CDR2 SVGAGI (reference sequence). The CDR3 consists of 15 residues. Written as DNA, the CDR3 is TGTGCCAGCAGTTACCTACAGGGGGATGGCGAAAAACTGTTTTTT. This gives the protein CASSYLQGDGEKLFF.

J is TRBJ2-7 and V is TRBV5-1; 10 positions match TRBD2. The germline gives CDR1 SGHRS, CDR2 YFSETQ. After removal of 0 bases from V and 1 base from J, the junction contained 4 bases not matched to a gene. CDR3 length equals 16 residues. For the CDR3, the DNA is TGCGCCAGCAGCTTGGCGACTAGCGGGCTATCCTACGAGCAGTACTTC. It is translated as CASSLATSGLSYEQYF. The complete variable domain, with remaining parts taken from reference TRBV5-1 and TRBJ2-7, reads KAGVTQTPRYLIKTRGQQVTLSCSPISGHRSVSWYQQTPGQGLQFLFEYFSETQRNKGNFPGRFSGRQFSNSRSEMNVSTLELGDSALYLCASSLATSGLSYEQYFGPGTRLTVT.

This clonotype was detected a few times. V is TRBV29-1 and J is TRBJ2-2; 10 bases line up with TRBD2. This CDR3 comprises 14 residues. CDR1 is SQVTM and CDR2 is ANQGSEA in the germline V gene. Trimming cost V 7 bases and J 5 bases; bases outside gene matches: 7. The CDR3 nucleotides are TGCAGCGCTGTACTAGCGGGACCTACCGGGGAGCTGTTTTTT. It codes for CSAVLAGPTGELFF.

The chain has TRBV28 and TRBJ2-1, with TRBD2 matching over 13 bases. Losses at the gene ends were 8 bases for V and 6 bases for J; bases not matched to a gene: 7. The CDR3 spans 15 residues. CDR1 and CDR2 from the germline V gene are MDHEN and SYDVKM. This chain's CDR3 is CASWATSGRVNEQFF. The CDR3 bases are TGTGCCAGCTGGGCCACTAGCGGGAGGGTCAATGAGCAGTTCTTC.

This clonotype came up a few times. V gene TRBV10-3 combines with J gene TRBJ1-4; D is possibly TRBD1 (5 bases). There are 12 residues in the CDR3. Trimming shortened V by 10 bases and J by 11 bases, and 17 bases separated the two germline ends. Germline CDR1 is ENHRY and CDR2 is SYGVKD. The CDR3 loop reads CATNSGTLKLFF. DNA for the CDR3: TGTGCCACCAATTCCGGGACTTTGAAACTGTTTTTT.

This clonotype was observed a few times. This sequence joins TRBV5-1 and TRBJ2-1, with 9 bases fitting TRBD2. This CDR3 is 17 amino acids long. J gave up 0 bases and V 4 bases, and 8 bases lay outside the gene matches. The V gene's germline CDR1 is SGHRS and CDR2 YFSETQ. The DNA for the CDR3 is TGCGCCAGCAGCACCGGACTAGCGCCAAGCTCCTACAATGAGCAGTTCTTC. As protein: CASSTGLAPSSYNEQFF.

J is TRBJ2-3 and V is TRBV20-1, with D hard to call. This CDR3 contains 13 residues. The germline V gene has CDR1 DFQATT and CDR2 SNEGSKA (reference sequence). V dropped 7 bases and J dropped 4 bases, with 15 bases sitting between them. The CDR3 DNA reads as TGCAGTGGTCCGGGCCTGGGTTCAGATACGCAGTATTTT. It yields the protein CSGPGLGSDTQYF.

Here the CDR3 reads CSARDRRDYSYEQYF. CDR3 DNA sequence: TGCAGTGCTAGGGACCGCCGGGACTACTCCTACGAGCAGTACTTC. The chain links TRBV20-1 to TRBJ2-7, with 7 bases identical to TRBD2. The CDR3 contains 15 residues. Looked up from germline, CDR1 is DFQATT and CDR2 is SNEGSKA (reference sequence). The V gene end was trimmed by 3 bases and the J gene end by 0 bases; junction bases not matched to a gene: 8.

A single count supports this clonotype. CDR3 nucleotide sequence: TGTGCCAGCAGTCCAGACTACCTAGCGGAGCAGTTCTTC. It is translated as CASSPDYLAEQFF. V usage is TRBV6-5 and J usage is TRBJ2-1; D may be TRBD2 (6 bases). V lost 5 bases to trimming and J lost 10 bases, with 15 bases between them. CDR3 length equals 13 residues. CDR1 MNHEY and CDR2 SVGAGI come from the germline V gene.